This T cell receptor (beta chain) was sequenced in a study of Graves' ophthalmopathy and Graves' hyperthyroidism. Amplification from RNA transcripts yielded the TCR beta CDR3 regions. RT-PCR in the first round used HTBI primers; a second-round multiplex PCR followed. TCRdb reprocessed the multiplex PCR reads via MiXCR and lists one record per CDR3 protein. Altogether 200,000 to 250,000 distinct CDR3 sequences are present, about 22% being singletons, with the ten largest covering around two fifths. Ophthalmopathy-affected donors exhibited moderate-to-severe activity, CAS ≥3, NOSPECS ≥4, and duration under 3 months. After removal of 4 bases from V and 3 bases from J, the junction contained 4 bases not matched to a gene. CDR1 and CDR2 (germline): SGDLS, YYNGEE. This CDR3 spans 15 amino acids. Ten or more counts support this clonotype.

The chain employs TRBV9 and TRBJ2-3; 11 nucleotides align to TRBD2. The receptor was isolated from a woman aged 45-59 years with Graves' ophthalmopathy. The sequenced sample consisted of peripheral blood. The CDR3, as DNA: TGTGCCAGCAGCACTAGCGGGAGCGGAACAGATACGCAGTATTTT. Its protein is CASSTSGSGTDTQYF.